This entry features one T cell receptor (beta chain) sequence. The data derive from a study of control samples from healthy donors and cancer patients. TCRdb keeps only in-frame clones here, not all; method: immunoSEQ multiplex PCR. The repertoire consists of fewer than 200,000 clones, with about 94% occurring once and the leading ten covering 14%. Trimming stripped 0 bases from V and 9 bases from J, with 9 bases between. The CDR3 covers 13 residues. CDR1 and CDR2 from the germline V gene are SGHNT and YENEEA. The rearrangement uses TRBV11-3 and TRBJ2-1; D is perhaps TRBD2 (6 bases). Material: PBMCs. The receptor's source is a man aged 60-69 years with colorectal cancer. The CDR3 region is CASSLEGGSEQFF. The CDR3 bases are TGTGCCAGCAGCTTAGAGGGGGGAAGTGAGCAGTTCTTC.